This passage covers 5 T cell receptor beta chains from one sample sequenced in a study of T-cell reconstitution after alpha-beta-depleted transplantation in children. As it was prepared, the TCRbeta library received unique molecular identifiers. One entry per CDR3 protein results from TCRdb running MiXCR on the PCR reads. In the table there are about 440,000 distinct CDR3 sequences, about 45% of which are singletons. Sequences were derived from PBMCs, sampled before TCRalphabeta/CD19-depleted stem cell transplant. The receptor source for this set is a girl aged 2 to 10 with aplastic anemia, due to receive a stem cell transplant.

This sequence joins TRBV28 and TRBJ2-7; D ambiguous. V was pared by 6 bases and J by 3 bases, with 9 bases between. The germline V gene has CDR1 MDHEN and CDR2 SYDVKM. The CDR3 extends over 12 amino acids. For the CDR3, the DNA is TGTGCCAGCAGCCGAAACCGCTACGAGCAGTACTTC. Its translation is CASSRNRYEQYF.

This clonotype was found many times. The CDR3 is CSALTSGNTDTQYF. The CDR3, as DNA: TGCAGTGCTCTCACTAGCGGGAACACAGATACGCAGTATTTT. This rearrangement joins TRBV20-1 to TRBJ2-3; 10 nucleotides match TRBD2. Germline V gene sequence: CDR1 DFQATT, CDR2 SNEGSKA (reference sequence). The CDR3 spans 14 residues. V shed 5 bases, J shed 2 bases, and the junction held 4 bases outside the gene matches.

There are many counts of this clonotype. CDR3 coding DNA: TGTGCCAGCAGCCCCCGACAGGGAGACTACGAGCAGTACTTC. This encodes CASSPRQGDYEQYF. The rearrangement joins TRBV7-9 to TRBJ2-7, with TRBD1 matching over 7 bases. The CDR3 runs 14 residues. Germline CDR1 is SEHNR and CDR2 is FQNEAQ (reference sequence). V lost 5 bases, J lost 3 bases, and 7 bases stayed unmatched.

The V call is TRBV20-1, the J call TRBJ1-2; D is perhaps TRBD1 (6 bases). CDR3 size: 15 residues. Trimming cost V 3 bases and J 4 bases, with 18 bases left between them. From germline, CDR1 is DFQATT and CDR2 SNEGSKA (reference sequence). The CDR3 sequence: CSARDFGQTFYGYTF. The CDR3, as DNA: TGCAGTGCTAGGGACTTTGGACAGACGTTCTATGGCTACACCTTC.

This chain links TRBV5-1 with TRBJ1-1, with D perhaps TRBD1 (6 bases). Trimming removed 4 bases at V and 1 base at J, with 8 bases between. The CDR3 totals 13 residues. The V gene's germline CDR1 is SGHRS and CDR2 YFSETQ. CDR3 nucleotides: TGCGCCAGCAGCCAGGGGACGAACACTGAAGCTTTCTTT. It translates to CASSQGTNTEAFF.